This T cell receptor beta chain was recorded in a study of cytomegalovirus exposure and HLA in healthy donors. The PCR contained 60 Vbeta and 13 Jbeta primers. Here immunoSEQ multiplex PCR was the method, and the copy in TCRdb shows in-frame clones only, minus some. The sample holds approximately 150,000 clones; approximately 80% are singletons and the top ten take about 2.6%. The V and J ends lost 0 bases and 10 bases, in that order; junction bases with no gene match: 7. CDR3 length: 13 residues. The germline gives CDR1 GTSNPN, CDR2 SVGIG (reference sequence). The V call is TRBV30, the J call TRBJ1-1; 8 bases line up with TRBD1. Sequenced material: PBMCs. The TCR sequence derives from a woman aged 40 to 49 in good health and CMV-seropositive. The CDR3 protein is CAWSVDGRGPAFF. CDR3 coding DNA: TGTGCCTGGAGTGTAGACGGCAGGGGGCCAGCTTTCTTT.